These 5 T cell receptor beta chains originate from one sample sequenced in a study of blood T cell repertoires in COVID-19. Assay used: immunoSEQ multiplex PCR; TCRdb lists only in-frame clones, some missing. The table shows around 290,000 clones, with approximately 92% occurring only once. The material sequenced was PBMCs or T cells enriched from blood (not recorded which). The origin of the receptors is a woman aged 25 to 39 who had recovered from COVID-19.

The rearrangement uses TRBV12-5 and TRBJ2-1; tentatively, D is TRBD1 (5 bases). The CDR3 is 11 residues long. Germline-derived CDR1 and CDR2 are LGHNT and FRNRAP. V was clipped by 4 bases and J by 10 bases, with 8 bases between them. Here the CDR3 reads CASGSTVEQFF. CDR3 in DNA: TGTGCTAGTGGTTCGACAGTGGAGCAGTTCTTC.

The CDR3 sequence is CASRDFITTYEQYF. CDR3 in DNA: TGTGCCAGCAGAGACTTCATCACGACCTACGAGCAGTACTTC. The chain links TRBV6-5 to TRBJ2-7; D is undetermined. Deletions cut 6 bases from V and 2 bases from J, with 14 bases between. CDR1 and CDR2 (germline): MNHEY, SVGAGI. The CDR3 runs to 14 residues.

This rearrangement joins TRBV7-8 to TRBJ2-7, with 8 nucleotides matching TRBD1. In germline, CDR1 is SGHVS, CDR2 FQNEAQ. The CDR3 covers 16 residues. The J segment lost 2 bases and the V segment lost 5 bases, leaving 11 bases of the junction unmatched. CDR3 protein: CASSHFGTGLAYEQYF. The CDR3 nucleotides are TGTGCCAGCAGCCACTTCGGGACAGGACTTGCCTACGAGCAGTACTTC.

In this sample, this clone turned up once. The V and J genes are TRBV7-2 and TRBJ2-7; D might be TRBD2 (6 bases). V shed 7 bases and J shed 2 bases, with 15 bases lying between them. This CDR3 is built from 14 residues. Germline CDR1 and CDR2: SGHTA and FQGNSA. For the CDR3, the DNA is TGTGCCAGCACCCCATTGGGGGGAACCTACGAGCAGTACTTC. Translated: CASTPLGGTYEQYF.

The sample holds one count of this clone. V usage is TRBV21-1 and J usage is TRBJ1-6; the tabulated D call, TRBD1, remains unverified against the DNA. TRBV21-1 is annotated as a pseudogene. The CDR3 consists of 13 residues. This chain's CDR3 is CASSTDRDSPLHF. The CDR3 bases are TGTGCCAGCAGCACCGACAGGGATTCACCCCTCCACTTT.